The 24 T cell receptor beta chains in this list originate from one sample, sequenced in a study of cytomegalovirus exposure and HLA in healthy donors. With 60 Vbeta and 13 Jbeta primers, the PCR was carried out. Data came from immunoSEQ multiplex PCR; TCRdb stores just in-frame clones and leaves some out. Found here are under 250,000 clones, 82% of them singletons; the top ten hold around 2.7%. The sample taken for sequencing was PBMCs. Receptors originate from a woman aged 40 to 50 in good health and CMV-seronegative.

The chain couples TRBV5-1 to TRBJ2-1, with 7 bases lining up with TRBD2. Germline CDR1 and CDR2: SGHRS and YFSETQ. This CDR3 spans 12 amino acids. After removal of 1 base from V and 10 bases from J, the junction contained 2 bases not matched to a gene. CDR3 bases: TGCGCCAGCAGCTTGTCCGGGAGGGAGCAGTTCTTC. Residues: CASSLSGREQFF.

The chain couples TRBV19 to TRBJ1-5; the D gene is possibly TRBD1 (6 bases). Germline values: CDR1 LNHDA, CDR2 SQIVND (reference sequence). Trimming removed 5 bases from V and 4 bases from J, with 18 bases in between. The CDR3 runs 16 residues. This chain's CDR3 is CASSASGTLQNQPQHF. The CDR3 DNA reads as TGTGCCAGTAGTGCTTCCGGGACACTCCAGAATCAGCCCCAGCATTTT.

This chain links TRBV2 with TRBJ2-7; 10 nucleotides match TRBD1. V lost 6 bases to trimming and J lost 2 bases; unmatched junction nucleotides: 4. The CDR3 is 14 residues long. CDR1 is SNHLY and CDR2 is FYNNEI in the germline V gene. In DNA, the CDR3 is TGTGCCAGCAGCAGAGGGACAGGGGCCTACGAGCAGTACTTC. The encoded protein is CASSRGTGAYEQYF.

The chain links TRBV27 to TRBJ2-7; D is possibly TRBD2 (6 bases). Looked up from germline, CDR1 is MNHEY and CDR2 is SMNVEV (reference sequence). The CDR3 length is 12 residues. V gave up 5 bases and J gave up 2 bases, with 7 bases separating them. CDR3 in amino acids: CASSGGTYEQYF. The CDR3 bases are TGTGCCAGCAGTGGCGGGACCTACGAGCAGTACTTC.

The chain recombines TRBV6-5 with TRBJ1-5; 7 bases are a match to TRBD1. The CDR3 loop spans 15 amino acids. The germline V gene encodes CDR1 MNHEY and CDR2 SVGAGI. Trimming cost V 5 bases and J 1 base; bases outside gene matches: 5. CDR3 bases: TGTGCCAGCAGTGCTGACAGGGTCAGCAATCAGCCCCAGCATTTT. Amino acids: CASSADRVSNQPQHF.

The chain combines TRBV5-1 with TRBJ1-4; D not resolved. V was clipped by 2 bases and J by 0 bases, with 8 bases between them. CDR1 is SGHRS, CDR2 YFSETQ, per germline. The CDR3 loop spans 15 amino acids. The CDR3 region has the DNA TGCGCCAGCAGCTTTGGTTCGGCAACTAATGAAAAACTGTTTTTT. This encodes CASSFGSATNEKLFF.

The V and J genes are TRBV20-1 and TRBJ1-2, with D uncertain. There are 10 residues in the CDR3. The germline V gene has CDR1 DFQATT and CDR2 SNEGSKA (reference sequence). The V gene lost 0 bases and the J gene lost 12 bases, with 8 bases spanning the gap. This CDR3 is CSARDISDTF. The CDR3 DNA sequence: TGCAGTGCTAGAGACATCTCAGACACCTTC.

The chain uses TRBV5-1 and TRBJ2-7; 8 bases map to TRBD1. The CDR3 has 15 residues. The J segment lost 0 bases and the V segment lost 2 bases, leaving 4 bases of the junction unmatched. Germline V gene sequence: CDR1 SGHRS, CDR2 YFSETQ. The CDR3, as DNA: TGCGCCAGCAGCTTTCCGGGACAGGCCTCCTACGAGCAGTACTTC. It specifies CASSFPGQASYEQYF.

The chain couples TRBV2 to TRBJ2-2, with 8 bases lining up with TRBD1. CDR1 is SNHLY, CDR2 FYNNEI, per germline. The length of the CDR3 is 12 residues. The CDR3 spells CARTGSTGELFF. The CDR3 coding sequence is TGTGCTAGGACAGGGAGCACCGGGGAGCTGTTTTTT.

V usage is TRBV10-1 and J usage is TRBJ2-7; TRBD1 agrees at 8 bases. Germline lookup yields CDR1 WNHNN and CDR2 SYGVQD (reference sequence). V dropped 5 bases and J dropped 3; count of bases not matched to a gene: 3. This CDR3 spans 13 amino acids. The CDR3 DNA reads as TGCGCCAGCAGTAGAGGACAGGGCTACGAGCAGTACTTC. Amino acids: CASSRGQGYEQYF.

This clone was seen a few times. The chain uses TRBV2 and TRBJ2-2; no clear D. This CDR3 region has 13 residues. With 7 bases removed from V and 7 bases from J, the gap between germline ends came to 13 bases. Germline V gives CDR1 SNHLY, CDR2 FYNNEI. The CDR3 DNA reads as TGTGCCAGCACCTCTCGTGAGGTCGGGGAGCTGTTTTTT. Translating gives CASTSREVGELFF.

This chain links TRBV30 with TRBJ2-3, with TRBD1 matching 7 bases. The germline V gene encodes CDR1 GTSNPN and CDR2 SVGIG (reference sequence). Losses at the gene ends were 3 bases for V and 3 bases for J; bases not matched to a gene: 6. This CDR3 spans 14 amino acids. This CDR3 is CAWRLGGLTDTQYF. The DNA for the CDR3 is TGTGCCTGGAGGCTAGGGGGCTTGACAGATACGCAGTATTTT. Full variable domain (outside the CDR3, taken from reference TRBV30 and TRBJ2-3): SQTIHQWPATLVQPVGSPLSLECTVEGTSNPNLYWYRQAAGRGLQLLFYSVGIGQISSEVPQNLSASRPQDRQFILSSKKLLLSDSGFYLCAWRLGGLTDTQYFGPGTRLTVL.

V is TRBV6-1 and J is TRBJ1-2, with TRBD1 matching 11 bases. Per germline, CDR1 MNHNS and CDR2 SASEGT. Trimming took 6 bases from V and 4 from J; bases not matched to a gene: 7. CDR3 length: 15 residues. In DNA, the CDR3 is TGTGCCAGCAGAAACGGACAGGGGGCAGGCTATGGCTACACCTTC. The encoded protein is CASRNGQGAGYGYTF.

This clone showed up just a few times. The chain combines TRBV11-2 with TRBJ1-1; 8 nucleotides line up with TRBD1. With 4 bases clipped from V and 4 bases from J, the junction kept 5 bases outside the gene matches. The CDR3 runs to 14 residues. Germline-derived CDR1 and CDR2 are SGHAT and FQNNGV. CDR3 sequence (DNA): TGTGCCAGCAGCTCCGGACAGGGAGGCACTGAAGCTTTCTTT. Amino acid sequence: CASSSGQGGTEAFF.

Only one count was recorded for this clone. V gene TRBV30 combines with J gene TRBJ1-4; unclear D gene. CDR3 size: 14 residues. Trimming took 1 base from V and 8 from J, leaving 14 bases between them. Germline V gene sequence: CDR1 GTSNPN, CDR2 SVGIG (reference sequence). The CDR3 DNA reads as TGTGCCTGGAGTGCTTTGTGGGCGGGAGAAAAACTGTTTTTT. Translating gives CAWSALWAGEKLFF.

This chain connects TRBV19 to TRBJ1-2, with 7 nucleotides matching TRBD1. J lost 4 bases, V lost 4 bases, and 6 bases had no gene match. The germline V gene encodes CDR1 LNHDA and CDR2 SQIVND (reference sequence). The CDR3 contains 14 residues. This chain's CDR3 is CASSRQTGSYGYTF. The CDR3 nucleotides read TGTGCCAGTAGTAGACAGACAGGGTCCTATGGCTACACCTTC. Looking up the rest from reference TRBV19 and TRBJ1-2 gives the full variable domain: DGGITQSPKYLFRKEGQNVTLSCEQNLNHDAMYWYRQDPGQGLRLIYYSQIVNDFQKGDIAEGYSVSREKKESFPLTVTSAQKNPTAFYLCASSRQTGSYGYTFGSGTRLTVV.

The chain joins TRBV27 to TRBJ2-3; 12 bases are a match to TRBD2. The CDR3 is 16 amino acids. Trimming removed 5 bases from V and 2 bases from J; junction bases left unmatched: 5. Per germline, CDR1 MNHEY and CDR2 SMNVEV (reference sequence). CDR3 sequence: CASSHRLAGDTDTQYF. In DNA, the CDR3 is TGTGCCAGCAGTCACAGACTAGCGGGAGACACAGATACGCAGTATTTT.

The chain recombines TRBV7-9 with TRBJ2-7, with D maybe TRBD2 (5 bases). The germline V gene encodes CDR1 SEHNR and CDR2 FQNEAQ (reference sequence). The V and J ends lost 5 bases and 0 bases respectively, with 14 bases between them. CDR3 length: 15 residues. Here the CDR3 DNA reads TGTGCCAGCAGCCCAGGACTCACGGCCTCCTACGAGCAGTACTTC. Translation: CASSPGLTASYEQYF.

This clone was counted a few times. CDR3: CAWSVRGQGVQPQHF. The CDR3 bases are TGTGCCTGGAGTGTACGAGGACAGGGCGTTCAGCCCCAGCATTTT. V is TRBV30 and J is TRBJ1-5; 8 nucleotides match TRBD1. The V gene's germline CDR1 is GTSNPN and CDR2 SVGIG (reference sequence). Unmatched junction bases numbered 7, after V lost 0 bases and J lost 6 bases. The CDR3 sequence is 15 residues long.

This chain links TRBV7-9 with TRBJ1-4; TRBD1 aligns across 8 bases. With 5 bases clipped from V and 7 bases from J, the junction kept 6 bases outside the gene matches. There are 14 residues in the CDR3. The germline V gene has CDR1 SEHNR and CDR2 FQNEAQ (reference sequence). The CDR3 region has the DNA TGTGCCAGCAGCCACGCAGGGGGCAGTGAAAAACTGTTTTTT. Translation gives CASSHAGGSEKLFF.

The V call is TRBV7-2, the J call TRBJ2-2; 7 nucleotides agree with TRBD1. Germline V gene lookup returns CDR1 SGHTA and CDR2 FQGNSA. CDR3 length: 18 residues. The trim removed 4 bases at V and 4 bases at J, leaving 15 bases unmatched. The CDR3 bases are TGTGCCAGCAGCTACGGAAGAAACAGGGGCGGAGGCACCGGGGAGCTGTTTTTT. This codes for CASSYGRNRGGGTGELFF.

On this clone: The germline gene is not matched at one end of the junction; a read error may be the cause. The chain combines TRBV7-9 with TRBJ2-3, with TRBD2 as a possible D gene (5 bases). The CDR3 runs 12 residues. The germline gives CDR1 SEHNR, CDR2 FQNEAQ (reference sequence). The CDR3 DNA reads TGTGCCAGCAGCTTAATGGGGAGACCCCAAGATTTT. This encodes CASSLMGRPQDF.

This clone was detected only once. The V call is TRBV4-1, the J call TRBJ2-3, with 9 bases lining up with TRBD2. Trimming took 0 bases from V and 2 from J; bases not matched to a gene: 9. CDR1 is MGHRA and CDR2 is YSYEKL in the germline V gene. This CDR3 spans 18 amino acids. The CDR3 is CASSQDSSASGVTDTQYF. DNA for the CDR3: TGCGCCAGCAGCCAAGATTCATCGGCTAGCGGGGTCACAGATACGCAGTATTTT.

The chain employs TRBV6-1 and TRBJ2-7, with TRBD2 matching over 9 bases. J lost 4 bases, V lost 5 bases, and 9 bases had no gene match. The length of the CDR3 is 15 residues. Germline assignment: CDR1 MNHNS and CDR2 SASEGT. DNA of the CDR3: TGTGCCAGCAGTTTGGCAGCGGGAGGCTTTTACGAGCAGTACTTC. It specifies CASSLAAGGFYEQYF.